Here is one T cell receptor beta chain with its context. The target of this receptor is not known. No base-level quality is on record; no much larger clone is a single base apart. The data originate from a study of cytomegalovirus exposure and HLA in healthy donors (dated by TCRdb to 2015 to 2018). In terms of the full investigation: A later analysis indicated that the 120 validation repertoires were generated on the platform also employed for the roughly 720 repertoires of the first cohort. The study aimed to test whether signatures of past pathogen exposure could be identified by cataloging public T cell receptors. Along with the approximately 650-subject first cohort, a separate validation cohort of over a hundred different subjects was used. The study combined high-throughput TCR immunosequencing, statistical association of individual TCRs with disease status, and machine learning to predict cytomegalovirus infection status. Summary of the overall study and its limitations: A few of the identified cytomegalovirus-associated TCR beta chains were confirmed in vitro to be specific for cytomegalovirus antigens. In both the original and validation cohorts, the classifier was reported to diagnose cytomegalovirus status with high specificity and sensitivity. The study listed around 160 TCR beta chains as associated with cytomegalovirus. While some public TCRs were present in many individuals, most TCR sequences turned up only very rarely across donors. The authors suggested that the approach could potentially be generalized to other disease states and immunological phenotypes. The validation cohort had no HLA typing available for a later analysis, so co-occurrence within that cohort was assessed over all 110 or so repertoires. A later analysis found that TCRs clustered in the first cohort also tended to co-occur in the roughly 110 validation repertoires, with approximately 95% of cluster scores above 0.

Donors formed part of the validation cohort, which comprised over a hundred subjects and was distinct from the first cohort of 666 subjects. Reading the germline V gene (reference sequence) gives CDR1 GTSNPN and CDR2 SVGIG. Measured from the cysteine to the phenylalanine, the CDR3 is 12 residues long. The kept DNA is CDR3 alone, 36 bases in frame from the first base. V is cut by 4 bases and J by 4 bases, and the space between the germline ends is 7 bases. Libraries were made using the immunoSEQ multiplex PCR assay. The authors processed their data as follows. A statistical classification framework was developed to diagnose cytomegalovirus status using the catalog of TCR beta chain sequences. The source is immuneACCESS, and TCRdb retained only in-frame sequences with V and J called. Part of the clones is not carried over; for the studies checked, unresolved V genes explain less than half of this, and the remainder is unexplained. That table gives V, J and clone size, and the DNA gave D and trimming. For this sample the table gives approximately 58,000 clones, of which 91% were detected only once. The top ten hold 2% to 2.5% of the sample.

This sequence originates from a woman in her twenties or thirties in good health and CMV-seronegative. Rearrangement joined TRBV30 to TRBJ1-4; the D gene is not confidently resolved. Input material: PBMCs. The CDR3 is CAWNAYNEKLFF. Here is the DNA: TGTGCCTGGAACGCCTATAATGAAAAACTGTTTTTT.